This is a list of T cell receptor beta chains from one sample in a study of blood T cell repertoires in COVID-19. Profiled with immunoSEQ multiplex PCR; TCRdb holds only in-frame clones, not every one. Among 100,000 to 150,000 clones, more than 75% were seen once, and the ten largest hold 1.5%. Sequences were obtained from peripheral blood. The receptors were gathered from a human donor in a cohort sampled during active COVID-19. The CDR3 runs from the conserved cysteine through the conserved F or W. A D gene is named only where the DNA matches it firmly. Size is stated for part of the rows, as once, few or many counts, or as a class when the clone is expanded.

j_gene: TRBJ2-5
v_gene: TRBV28
abundance: .
d_gene: .
CDR3nt: TGTGCCAGCACCACCAGGAGTAGCGGCCAAGAGACCCAGTACTTC
CDR3aa: CASTTRSSGQETQYF

j_gene: TRBJ2-6
v_gene: TRBV9
abundance: .
d_gene: TRBD1
CDR3nt: TGTGCCAGCAGCGAGCGACAGGGGGTCGTCCCTGGGGCCAACGTCCTGACTTTC
CDR3aa: CASSERQGVVPGANVLTF

j_gene: TRBJ1-1
v_gene: TRBV10-1
abundance: .
d_gene: .
CDR3nt: TGCGCCAGCAGTGTGCGGGGATACACTGAAGCTTTCTTT
CDR3aa: CASSVRGYTEAFF

j_gene: TRBJ2-7
v_gene: TRBV3-1/TRBV3-2
abundance: .
d_gene: .
CDR3nt: TGTGCCAGCAGCCACGGAGGTCTAGGACGACCATCCTACGAGCAGTACTTC
CDR3aa: CASSHGGLGRPSYEQYF

j_gene: TRBJ2-5
v_gene: TRBV30
abundance: .
d_gene: .
CDR3nt: TGTGCCTGGAGCCGTGGCGAGACCCAGTACTTC
CDR3aa: CAWSRGETQYF

j_gene: TRBJ1-2
v_gene: TRBV5-4
abundance: .
d_gene: TRBD1
CDR3nt: TGTGCCAGCAGCTTGAATGGAGGACAGGGGGAGGATGGCTACACCTTC
CDR3aa: CASSLNGGQGEDGYTF

j_gene: TRBJ2-7
v_gene: TRBV10-2
abundance: .
d_gene: .
CDR3nt: TGCGCCAGCAGTCCGAGTTACGAGCAGTACTTC
CDR3aa: CASSPSYEQYF

j_gene: TRBJ2-3
v_gene: TRBV23-1
abundance: .
d_gene: TRBD1
CDR3nt: TGCGCCAGCAGTCAATTTCTTGGACAGGGACCCCACACAGATACGCAGTATTTT
CDR3aa: CASSQFLGQGPHTDTQYF

j_gene: TRBJ2-7
v_gene: TRBV19
abundance: .
d_gene: TRBD2
CDR3nt: TGTGCCAGTAGTACCCCGGGACTAGCGGATGAGCAGTACTTC
CDR3aa: CASSTPGLADEQYF

j_gene: TRBJ1-1
v_gene: TRBV3-1/TRBV3-2
abundance: once
d_gene: .
CDR3nt: TGTGCCAGCAGCCAGGCCGGGACAGAAGCTTTCTTT
CDR3aa: CASSQAGTEAFF

j_gene: TRBJ1-1
v_gene: TRBV2
abundance: .
d_gene: .
CDR3nt: TGTGCCAGCACCATACAGGGCTCGGAGACTGAAGCTTTCTTT
CDR3aa: CASTIQGSETEAFF

j_gene: TRBJ2-4
v_gene: TRBV27
abundance: .
d_gene: .
CDR3nt: TGTGCCAGCAGCCCCTTAGCCAAAAACATTCAGTACTTC
CDR3aa: CASSPLAKNIQYF

j_gene: TRBJ1-2
v_gene: TRBV7-8
abundance: .
d_gene: .
CDR3nt: TGTGCCAGCAGCCACAGGAATAACTATGGCTACACCTTC
CDR3aa: CASSHRNNYGYTF

j_gene: TRBJ2-2
v_gene: TRBV11-2
abundance: .
d_gene: TRBD2
CDR3nt: TGTGCCAGCAGCTTTCAGCCCAAGACTAGCGGGGCCGGGGAGCTGTTTTTT
CDR3aa: CASSFQPKTSGAGELFF

j_gene: TRBJ2-7
v_gene: TRBV14
abundance: .
d_gene: .
CDR3nt: TGTGCCAGCAGCCAAGACGGAGGCCCCTACGAGCAGTACTTC
CDR3aa: CASSQDGGPYEQYF

j_gene: TRBJ2-1
v_gene: TRBV19
abundance: .
d_gene: .
CDR3nt: TGTGCCAGTAGTGTTGGTAGTGGGGGGATCAACAATGAGCAGTTCTTC
CDR3aa: CASSVGSGGINNEQFF

j_gene: TRBJ2-1
v_gene: TRBV11-1
abundance: .
d_gene: .
CDR3nt: TGTGCCAGCAGCTTAGAGGGGTTCGGCAATGAGCAGTTCTTC
CDR3aa: CASSLEGFGNEQFF

j_gene: TRBJ1-2
v_gene: TRBV19
abundance: .
d_gene: TRBD1
CDR3nt: TGTGCCAGTAGAATACAGGGGTTTTCGGATGGCTACACCTTC
CDR3aa: CASRIQGFSDGYTF

j_gene: TRBJ2-7
v_gene: TRBV2
abundance: .
d_gene: .
CDR3nt: TGTGCCAGCACCTCAGGACTGAACTACGAGCAGTACTTC
CDR3aa: CASTSGLNYEQYF

j_gene: TRBJ2-6
v_gene: TRBV27
abundance: .
d_gene: TRBD1
CDR3nt: TGTGCCAGCAGTGTGCAGGGGGTTGGGGCCAACGTCCTGACTTTC
CDR3aa: CASSVQGVGANVLTF

j_gene: TRBJ1-3
v_gene: TRBV28
abundance: once
d_gene: .
CDR3nt: TGTGCCACCTATTCCTCTGGAAACACCATATATTTT
CDR3aa: CATYSSGNTIYF

j_gene: TRBJ2-7
v_gene: TRBV5-6
abundance: once
d_gene: TRBD2
CDR3nt: TGTGCCAGCAGCTTGAGGTATGGGACTAGCAGGTTCTACGAGCAGTACTTC
CDR3aa: CASSLRYGTSRFYEQYF

j_gene: TRBJ2-1
v_gene: TRBV7-8
abundance: .
d_gene: TRBD2
CDR3nt: TGTGCCAGCAGCTTCGTGGCGGGGGGTTACAATGAGCAGTTCTTC
CDR3aa: CASSFVAGGYNEQFF

j_gene: TRBJ1-4
v_gene: TRBV4-1
abundance: .
d_gene: .
CDR3nt: TGCGCCAGCAGCCAAGCGGCGGGGAGCGGAGAAAAACTGTTTTTT
CDR3aa: CASSQAAGSGEKLFF

j_gene: TRBJ2-7
v_gene: TRBV11-2
abundance: .
d_gene: TRBD2
CDR3nt: TGTGCCAGCAGCCCGGGTAGCGGGGCCTACGAGCAGTACTTC
CDR3aa: CASSPGSGAYEQYF

j_gene: TRBJ1-1
v_gene: TRBV30
abundance: .
d_gene: TRBD1
CDR3nt: TGTGCCTGGAGGCCGGGACAGACGAACACTGAAGCTTTCTTT
CDR3aa: CAWRPGQTNTEAFF

j_gene: TRBJ1-2
v_gene: TRBV13
abundance: .
d_gene: TRBD1
CDR3nt: TGTGCCAGCAGCTTAGAATTAGGAGCAGGGGGCTCTAACTATGGCTACACCTTC
CDR3aa: CASSLELGAGGSNYGYTF

j_gene: TRBJ2-3
v_gene: TRBV9
abundance: .
d_gene: TRBD1
CDR3nt: TGTGCCAGCAGCGTGGTGACAGGGTCCGCAGATACGCAGTATTTT
CDR3aa: CASSVVTGSADTQYF

j_gene: TRBJ1-4
v_gene: TRBV19
abundance: .
d_gene: .
CDR3nt: TGTGCCAGTAGTATCCGGACAACTACAGGGGAAAAACTGTTTTTT
CDR3aa: CASSIRTTTGEKLFF

j_gene: TRBJ2-3
v_gene: TRBV24-1
abundance: .
d_gene: .
CDR3nt: TGTGCCACCAGTGATTTTGGCCTAGCCCCCACAGATACGCAGTATTTT
CDR3aa: CATSDFGLAPTDTQYF

j_gene: TRBJ2-1
v_gene: TRBV4-1
abundance: .
d_gene: .
CDR3nt: TGCGCCAGCAGCCATCCTGGAGACAATGAGCAGTTCTTC
CDR3aa: CASSHPGDNEQFF

j_gene: TRBJ2-3
v_gene: TRBV7-6
abundance: .
d_gene: TRBD1
CDR3nt: TGTGCCAGCAGCTTACTGACCGGGACAGGGGGCACAGATACGCAGTATTTT
CDR3aa: CASSLLTGTGGTDTQYF

j_gene: TRBJ2-2
v_gene: TRBV7-7
abundance: medium-sized
d_gene: TRBD2
CDR3nt: TGTGCTAGCAGCATAACCGGGACTAGTACCACCGGGGAGCTGTTTTTT
CDR3aa: CASSITGTSTTGELFF

j_gene: TRBJ2-7
v_gene: TRBV6-5
abundance: .
d_gene: TRBD1
CDR3nt: TGTGCCAGCAGTTACTCAGGGACAGGGGTCTACGAGCAGTACTTC
CDR3aa: CASSYSGTGVYEQYF

j_gene: TRBJ2-7
v_gene: TRBV12-3/TRBV12-4
abundance: .
d_gene: .
CDR3nt: TGTGCCAGCAGTTTGGCGGAGTCCTACGAGCAGTACTTC
CDR3aa: CASSLAESYEQYF

j_gene: TRBJ2-3
v_gene: TRBV19
abundance: .
d_gene: TRBD2
CDR3nt: TGTGCCAGTAGTTCCATAAAGCGGGGGGGCACAGATACGCAGTATTTT
CDR3aa: CASSSIKRGGTDTQYF

j_gene: TRBJ1-1
v_gene: TRBV6-6
abundance: .
d_gene: .
CDR3nt: TGTGCCAGCAGCCCTTGGGGGGACACTGAAGCTTTCTTT
CDR3aa: CASSPWGDTEAFF

j_gene: TRBJ2-7
v_gene: TRBV7-9
abundance: .
d_gene: TRBD2
CDR3nt: TGTGCCAGCAGCTTACCGACTAGCGGGTCCCTAGAGGAGCAGTACTTC
CDR3aa: CASSLPTSGSLEEQYF

j_gene: TRBJ2-7
v_gene: TRBV18
abundance: .
d_gene: .
CDR3nt: TGTGCCAGCTCACCTAGTACCGGGCCGAAATCGGGGGAGCAGTACTTC
CDR3aa: CASSPSTGPKSGEQYF

j_gene: TRBJ1-2
v_gene: TRBV9
abundance: once
d_gene: TRBD1
CDR3nt: TGTGCCAGCAGCGCCCCACAGGGGGCAAAGGGCTACACCTTC
CDR3aa: CASSAPQGAKGYTF

j_gene: TRBJ2-7
v_gene: TRBV19
abundance: .
d_gene: .
CDR3nt: TGTGCCAGTAGTGAAAACCCAGGGGGAGGATACGAGCAGTACTTC
CDR3aa: CASSENPGGGYEQYF

j_gene: TRBJ2-7
v_gene: TRBV7-9
abundance: few
d_gene: .
CDR3nt: TGTGCCAGCAGCTTAATGGGTAATAGCGCGCACTTC
CDR3aa: CASSLMGNSAHF

j_gene: TRBJ2-1
v_gene: TRBV19
abundance: .
d_gene: TRBD1
CDR3nt: TGTGCCAGTAGCCCCAACGGACAGGGGGCGAGGAATGAGCAGTTCTTC
CDR3aa: CASSPNGQGARNEQFF

j_gene: TRBJ2-3
v_gene: TRBV14
abundance: .
d_gene: .
CDR3nt: TGTGCCAGCAGCCAAGTCAACAGGGCAACAGATACGCAGTATTTT
CDR3aa: CASSQVNRATDTQYF

j_gene: TRBJ2-7
v_gene: TRBV5-1
abundance: .
d_gene: .
CDR3nt: TGCGCCAGCAGCTTGGGGGCTGGGGGGGCGAGTCCTCGGGCTTCTGTCTTGGTGTTC
CDR3aa: CASSLGAGGASPRASVLVF

j_gene: TRBJ2-1
v_gene: TRBV19
abundance: .
d_gene: .
CDR3nt: TGTGCCAGTAGTATAGTGAGTCGCAATGAGCAGTTCTTC
CDR3aa: CASSIVSRNEQFF

j_gene: TRBJ2-3
v_gene: TRBV6-5
abundance: .
d_gene: TRBD2
CDR3nt: TGTGCCAGCAGCCCCGGGGGGGCCCCAGATACGCAGTATTTT
CDR3aa: CASSPGGAPDTQYF

j_gene: TRBJ2-3
v_gene: TRBV4-1
abundance: .
d_gene: TRBD2
CDR3nt: TGCGCCAGCAGCCAAGAAAGCGGGAGGGTCGCGACAGATACGCAGTATTTT
CDR3aa: CASSQESGRVATDTQYF

j_gene: TRBJ2-7
v_gene: TRBV7-2
abundance: .
d_gene: .
CDR3nt: TGTGCCAGCAGTTTCTTTTTTTACGAGCAGTACTTC
CDR3aa: CASSFFFYEQYF

j_gene: TRBJ2-7
v_gene: TRBV3-1/TRBV3-2
abundance: .
d_gene: TRBD2
CDR3nt: TGTGCCAGCAGCCCCGCCGGGATAGCGGGGTCGGGTGAGCAGTACTTC
CDR3aa: CASSPAGIAGSGEQYF

j_gene: TRBJ2-7
v_gene: TRBV5-1
abundance: .
d_gene: .
CDR3nt: TGCGCCAGCAGAGTGGAGCGCCAGAGCTCCTACGAGCAGTACTTC
CDR3aa: CASRVERQSSYEQYF

j_gene: TRBJ1-5
v_gene: TRBV18
abundance: .
d_gene: TRBD1
CDR3nt: TGTGCCAGCTCACTTGGACAGGGAGGGCAGCCCCAGCATTTT
CDR3aa: CASSLGQGGQPQHF

j_gene: TRBJ2-3
v_gene: TRBV5-1
abundance: .
d_gene: TRBD1
CDR3nt: TGCGCCAGCAGCCCACAGGGGCCTAGCACAGATACGCAGTATTTT
CDR3aa: CASSPQGPSTDTQYF

j_gene: TRBJ2-7
v_gene: TRBV19
abundance: .
d_gene: TRBD1
CDR3nt: TGTGCCAGTAGGGACAGGGGTGGCAACGAGCAGTACTTC
CDR3aa: CASRDRGGNEQYF

j_gene: TRBJ2-6
v_gene: TRBV5-4
abundance: .
d_gene: .
CDR3nt: TGTGCCAGCAGCCTGCCCAGAAGCTCTGGGGCCAACGTCCTGACTTTC
CDR3aa: CASSLPRSSGANVLTF

j_gene: TRBJ2-5
v_gene: TRBV5-1
abundance: once
d_gene: .
CDR3nt: TGCGCCAGCAGCTTTAGAGTACAAGAGACCCAGTACTTC
CDR3aa: CASSFRVQETQYF

j_gene: TRBJ2-2
v_gene: TRBV28
abundance: .
d_gene: .
CDR3nt: TGTGCCAGCAGTTTCCCTCTCAGCGGGCGCACCGGGGAGCTGTTTTTT
CDR3aa: CASSFPLSGRTGELFF